This TCR beta chain came from a study of technical replicates of blood from a handful of donors. J gave up 2 bases and V 3 bases, and 13 bases lay outside the gene matches. Germline CDR1 reads SGDLS; CDR2 reads YYNGEE. The CDR3 spans 17 residues. Some clones are missing from TCRdb's copy, which holds only in-frame ones; the method was immunoSEQ multiplex PCR. Of around 80,000 clones listed, less than 99% are singletons. This receptor was obtained from a human donor in good health. The sample consisted of T cells isolated from PBMCs. The chain joins TRBV9 to TRBJ2-7; 8 bases agree with TRBD1. The CDR3, as DNA: TGTGCCAGCAGCGACCCCAAGACAGGGGAGCTCCCCTACGAGCAGTACTTC. It specifies CASSDPKTGELPYEQYF.